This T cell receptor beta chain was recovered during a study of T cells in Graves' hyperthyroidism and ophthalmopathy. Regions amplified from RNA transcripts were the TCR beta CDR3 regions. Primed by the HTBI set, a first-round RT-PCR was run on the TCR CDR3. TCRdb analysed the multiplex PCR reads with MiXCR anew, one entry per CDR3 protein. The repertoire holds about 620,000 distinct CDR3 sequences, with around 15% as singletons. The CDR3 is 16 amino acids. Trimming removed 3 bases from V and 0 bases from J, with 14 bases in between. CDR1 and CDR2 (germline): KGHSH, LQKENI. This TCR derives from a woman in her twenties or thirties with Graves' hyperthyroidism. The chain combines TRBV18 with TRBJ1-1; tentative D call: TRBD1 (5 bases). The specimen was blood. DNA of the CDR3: TGTGCCAGCTCACCCAGGGACCTGTCCATGAACACTGAAGCTTTCTTT. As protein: CASSPRDLSMNTEAFF.